This entry concerns a single TCR beta chain. The antigen is undetermined. Some second doses came at about 4 weeks and others at about 12 weeks; these were pooled. This record comes from a study of T cell responses to AZD1222 COVID-19 vaccine. Assay: immunoSEQ multiplex PCR; the TCRdb copy retains only in-frame clones and omits some. The top ten hold around 8% of the sample, which has 80,000 to 85,000 clones, more than 85% seen once. Study findings and constraints: Unmutated regions of variants are reportedly targeted by nearly half of spike-specific TCRs. With two AZD1222 doses given, Spike-specific TCR breadth and depth both rose. The donor group comprised mostly white British people and more females; the analysis possibly underestimated clonal diversity.

This clonotype was sampled from an adult who received the AZD1222 COVID-19 vaccine. The material was peripheral blood, obtained 28 days after the second AZD1222 dose.

CDR3 in amino acids: CASSVGGGSGSHVMGEQFF. As DNA, the CDR3 is TGTGCCAGCAGCGTAGGAGGGGGTAGCGGGAGCCATGTTATGGGTGAGCAGTTCTTC. The V gene is TRBV9, the J gene TRBJ2-1, with 9 nucleotides matching TRBD2. Trimming at V came to 0 bases and at J to 9 bases, leaving 19 bases not matched to a gene. The CDR3 is 19 amino acids. Germline V CDR1 and CDR2: SGDLS, YYNGEE.